This TCR beta chain is drawn from a study of blood T cells in healthy people across ages. Notes on the study in general: Because donor CMV status was unknown, expanded clonotype changes were possibly confounded.

This clonotype was seen a few times. Its antigen is not identified. Each sample yielded at least 6.5 million isolated PBMCs. It was with a sample-barcoded 5' primer and a J-beta primer mix that a second PCR of roughly 7 to 12 cycles was run. Via MiXCR, TCRdb re-called the 5' RACE reads, giving one row per CDR3 protein. The sample holds under 850,000 distinct CDR3 sequences, roughly 35% seen once. Trimming cost V 2 bases and J 11 bases; bases outside gene matches: 15. This CDR3 is 16 amino acids long. CDR1 is SGHKS and CDR2 is YYEKEE in the germline V gene (reference sequence). The sequence came from a man aged 18 to 29 in good health. The sequenced sample was blood. The rearrangement links TRBV5-5 to TRBJ2-5, with 10 bases lining up with TRBD2. CDR3 coding DNA: TGTGCCAGCAGCTTCGACACTAGCGGGGATGTCGATGAGCAGTACTTC. Residues: CASSFDTSGDVDEQYF.